One TCR beta chain is described in this entry. The target antigen is unknown. The sample originates from a study of shared clonotypes between healthy human individuals. Points from the study as a whole: Though the depth was large, rarefaction showed that sorted-subset sequencing was incomplete.

This CDR3 comprises 19 residues. Assay: immunoSEQ multiplex PCR; the TCRdb copy retains only in-frame clones and omits some. The table has under 750,000 clones, around 77% seen once; the top ten hold approximately 1.8%. Sequencing input: memory CD4+ T cells sorted from blood. The subset was: CD45RA-negative fraction. This chain uses TRBV21-1 with TRBJ1-6; TRBD1 reflects the table's D call only, with no check against the DNA. TRBV21-1 corresponds to a pseudogene. The receptor comes from a woman in her 30s in good health. The CDR3 is CASNRTGGNPATYNSPLHF. The CDR3, as DNA: TGTGCCAGCAACCGGACAGGGGGCAACCCGGCGACCTATAATTCACCCCTCCACTTT.